Below are 11 T cell receptor beta chains sequenced from a single sample in a study of blood T cells in healthy people across ages. Alongside a J-beta primer mix, a sample-barcoded 5' primer served in a second PCR lasting about 7 to 11 cycles. TCRdb processed the 5' RACE reads anew with MiXCR; each CDR3 protein has one entry. This sample has around 1,600,000 distinct CDR3 sequences; roughly 43% occur once, and the top ten carry about 4%. Sequenced material: blood. These receptors came from a woman aged 18-35 years in good health.

This clonotype was detected ten times or more. This chain uses TRBV29-1 with TRBJ1-1; no firm D call. The CDR3 is 13 amino acids. V lost 3 bases and J lost 1, with 9 bases in between. CDR1 is SQVTM, CDR2 ANQGSEA, per germline. CDR3 protein: CSVDRGRNTEAFF. CDR3 coding DNA: TGCAGCGTTGATCGAGGGCGGAACACTGAAGCTTTCTTT.

The chain combines TRBV29-1 with TRBJ1-5; possible D gene TRBD1, 5 bases. CDR1 and CDR2 from the germline V gene are SQVTM and ANQGSEA. This CDR3 is 12 amino acids long. With 4 bases removed from V and 5 bases from J, the gap between germline ends came to 9 bases. The CDR3 region is CSVGDPHQPQHF. CDR3 coding DNA: TGCAGCGTTGGGGACCCCCATCAGCCCCAGCATTTT.

This chain joins TRBV7-9 and TRBJ2-7; D not certain. CDR3 size: 15 residues. V dropped 4 bases and J dropped 7 bases, with 20 bases sitting between them. The germline CDR1 and CDR2 sequences are SEHNR and FQNEAQ (reference sequence). CDR3: CASSSTFDKAREQYF. CDR3 bases: TGTGCCAGCAGCTCAACTTTTGACAAGGCGAGGGAGCAGTACTTC.

This chain uses TRBV12-5 with TRBJ2-2; a possible D gene is TRBD1 (5 bases). The CDR3 consists of 17 residues. Trimming cost V 3 bases and J 1 base, with 15 bases left between them. Germline assignment: CDR1 LGHNT and CDR2 FRNRAP. The CDR3 nucleotides read TGTGCTAGTGGTTTCAATTTGGGGCAGTGGAACACCGGGGAGCTGTTTTTT. As protein: CASGFNLGQWNTGELFF.

This clonotype has only a few counts. The chain employs TRBV6-2 or TRBV6-3 and TRBJ1-1; 11 bases match TRBD1. Germline V CDR1 and CDR2: MNHEY, SVGEGT. CDR3 length: 15 residues. After removal of 6 bases from V and 5 bases from J, the junction contained 8 bases not matched to a gene. In DNA, the CDR3 is TGTGCCAGCAGCCCCGGACAGGGGGCTTATACTGAAGCTTTCTTT. Protein sequence: CASSPGQGAYTEAFF.

This clonotype has only a few counts. CDR3 nucleotide sequence: TGTGCCAGCCTGCTGGCCGGCGGGGCTGAAGCTTTCTTT. Translated: CASLLAGGAEAFF. The gene calls are TRBV7-2 and TRBJ1-1, with unresolved D. The ends were cut back, 8 bases at V and 6 bases at J, with 16 bases in the middle. Germline V gene lookup returns CDR1 SGHTA and CDR2 FQGNSA. The CDR3 consists of 13 residues. Using reference TRBV7-2 and TRBJ1-1 for the parts outside the CDR3, the full variable domain is GAGVSQSPSNKVTEKGKDVELRCDPISGHTALYWYRQSLGQGLEFLIYFQGNSAPDKSGLPSDRFSAERTGGSVSTLTIQRTQQEDSAVYLCASLLAGGAEAFFGQGTRLTVV.

The rearrangement joins TRBV4-1 to TRBJ2-7; 10 bases map to TRBD2. Germline V gives CDR1 MGHRA, CDR2 YSYEKL. The ends lost 5 bases at V and 2 bases at J; junction bases unmatched: 15. This CDR3 is built from 18 residues. Here the CDR3 DNA reads TGCGCCAGCAGCTCGGCTCTAGCGGGAGTGGCGGACCCCTACGAGCAGTACTTC. Its protein is CASSSALAGVADPYEQYF.

The table lists this clonotype with a few counts. The chain is built from TRBV15 and TRBJ2-7; 8 bases line up with TRBD2. The CDR3 loop spans 14 amino acids. Germline assignment: CDR1 LNHNV and CDR2 YYDKDF (reference sequence). The junction had 7 bases not matched to a gene; V was cut back by 3 bases and J by 6 bases. The CDR3 region has the DNA TGTGCCACCAGCAGTCCGGGACTAGGGTTCGAGCAGTACTTC. It codes for CATSSPGLGFEQYF. Full variable domain (rest looked up from reference TRBV15 and TRBJ2-7): DAMVIQNPRYQVTQFGKPVTLSCSQTLNHNVMYWYQQKSSQAPKLLFHYYDKDFNNEADTPDNFQSRRPNTSFCFLDIRSPGLGDTAMYLCATSSPGLGFEQYFGPGTRLTVT.

The V call is TRBV5-4, the J call TRBJ2-1; D is perhaps TRBD2 (5 bases). CDR3 length: 15 amino acids. V was trimmed by 1 base and J by 7 bases, leaving 15 bases between them. From germline, CDR1 is SGHNT and CDR2 YYREEE (reference sequence). CDR3 loop: CASSLLGVGQNEQFF. In DNA, the CDR3 is TGTGCCAGCAGCTTGTTGGGAGTTGGGCAGAATGAGCAGTTCTTC.

In this sample, this clonotype turned up a few times. The V gene is TRBV20-1, the J gene TRBJ2-5; D perhaps matches TRBD2 (6 bases). The CDR3 runs to 15 residues. V lost 2 bases and J 1 base, leaving 14 bases between the germline ends. Germline CDR1 is DFQATT and CDR2 is SNEGSKA (reference sequence). In DNA, the CDR3 is TGCAGTGCTAGACGAAGCCGGACTACCCAAGAGACCCAGTACTTC. Protein product: CSARRSRTTQETQYF.

Details on this clonotype: A read error may produce the germline difference seen at one junction end. The rearrangement joins TRBV12-3 or TRBV12-4 to TRBJ1-2; 7 bases line up with TRBD1. The CDR3 is 14 residues long. The CDR3 loop reads CASTLTGEVYGDTF. In nucleotides, the CDR3 is TGTGCCAGCACCTTAACAGGGGAGGTCTATGGCGACACCTTC.